This TCR beta chain comes out of a study of T cells after yellow fever vaccination (dated by TCRdb to the late 2010s). General notes on the study: Libraries from fractions with low cell numbers were prepared with the SMART-Seq v4 Ultra Low Input RNA kit. The cohort comprised two healthy male donors, one aged 18 to 30 and one aged 30 to 40 years. Bulk PBMC replicates and cell subsets were isolated from blood drawn at multiple timepoints before and after both primary and secondary immunization. To follow T-cell clones before and after both primary and booster YFV17D yellow fever vaccination, bulk TCR alpha and beta repertoires underwent longitudinal sequencing. On the study overall, not on this receptor specifically: The secondary T-cell response was found to be weaker but faster than the primary response, with a peak reached on day 5 rather than on day 15. Computational filtering was required because FACS-sorted repertoires could contain abundant contaminating clonotypes from the bulk population. Only two donors were included in the study, so the extent to which the findings can be generalized is limited. A small share of clonotypes occurred in both CD4 and CD8 compartments, likely arising from convergent recombination. After the booster, most clones that had expanded after primary vaccination were detected again (about 97% of CD4 and 70% to 90% of CD8), suggesting broad maintenance of memory.

This clonotype was counted many times. The antigen this receptor binds is unknown. No qualities accompany the bases; no much larger clone lies one base away. CDR1 and CDR2 (SGHRS, YFSETQ) derive from the germline V gene. From its cysteine to its phenylalanine, the CDR3 spans 15 amino acids. CDR3 DNA is the only sequence kept; it has 45 bases, read in frame from the first base. The germline V end is reduced by 5 bases and the J end by 5 bases; junction bases left unmatched: 9. The sample's treatment or condition label, in plain terms: live attenuated yellow fever vaccine strain. PBMCs were isolated from peripheral blood using a standard Ficoll-Paque protocol. Dynabeads CD4 and CD8 positive selection kits were used to isolate the CD4 and CD8 T-cell fractions. TriZol was used to extract RNA from bulk PBMCs, from CD4 and CD8 fractions, and from dextramer-positive and dextramer-negative fractions. Sequencing was carried out with an Illumina NovaSeq 6000. Synthesis of TCR cDNA relied on 5'RACE template switching, a step that introduced a universal primer site along with unique molecular identifiers. cDNA synthesis was primed from both the TCR alpha and TCR beta constant segments. Library amplification involved two PCR steps, and the second step added sample barcodes and sequencing adapters. Sequencing of the libraries was done on either Illumina HiSeq 2500 (2x100 bp) or NovaSeq (2x150 bp). In the authors' own workflow: Demultiplexing of reads and collapsing into UMI consensus sequences were performed with MIGEC, and V(D)J alignment was carried out with MiXCR. Vaccine-responding clonotypes were identified with edgeR using replicate PBMC samples, with FDR below 0.01 and a log2 fold change above 5 up to day 15 being required. Bulk clonotypes were assigned CD4 or CD8 identity according to which sequenced CD4 or CD8 repertoire held them at higher abundance. Through fastp at Q25 and MiXCR, TCRdb rebuilt clones from the public reads, retaining in-frame beta chains. Every entry covers one CDR3 protein and lists the most common genes and DNA from its rows. TCRdb's processing, not the authors' own work, is the source of the V and J calls. Counted in this sample were hundreds of thousands of distinct CDR3 sequences; roughly 5% of them appeared once. The top ten clones comprise roughly 3.5% of the sample.

The source is a man aged 18 to 30 who received the YFV17D yellow fever vaccine. Sample: CD4+ T cells sorted from PBMCs, taken on the day of the yellow fever booster vaccination. This sequence uses TRBV5-1 and TRBJ2-2; TRBD2 fits 7 bases in the junction. The bases read TGCGCCAGCAGTCGAGACGGGGGGTTAACCGGGGAGCTGTTTTTT. This yields the protein CASSRDGGLTGELFF.